Below, one T cell receptor (beta chain) is given with its context. The antigen is unknown. In TCRdb, the RT-PCR reads were re-called with MiXCR into one record per CDR3 protein. The table records 500,000 or so distinct CDR3 sequences, approximately 11% of them present only once. The sample originates from a study of response to subunit inactivated influenza vaccine. General study points: A suggestion made by the authors is that each seasonal influenza vaccination recruits few new T cells.

The CDR3 sequence is 13 residues long. V shed 3 bases and J shed 7 bases, with 10 bases lying between them. The V gene is TRBV12-3 or TRBV12-4, the J gene TRBJ1-5; no clear D gene. The receptor was derived from a man in his fifties or sixties who received an inactivated influenza vaccine. The specimen was PBMCs from blood, collected 40 to 50 days after vaccination. The CDR3 DNA sequence: TGTGCCAGCAGTTTCAGAGCTGGGCAGCCCCAGCATTTT. Protein: CASSFRAGQPQHF.